The text below deals with one T cell receptor beta chain. The antigen is not known. Unique molecular identifiers were built into the TCRbeta library. TCRdb used MiXCR to reprocess the PCR reads, holding one entry per CDR3 protein. The table shows a few hundred thousand distinct CDR3 sequences, with about a quarter occurring only once. These data are taken from a study of T-cell reconstitution after alpha-beta-depleted transplantation in children. Whole-study findings and limits: Reportedly, alpha-beta T cells present about two months post-transplant originated from several hundred expanded clones of graft origin.

Sequenced material: PBMCs, taken before TCRalphabeta/CD19-depleted stem cell transplant. This clonotype originated in a boy in the first two years of life with Wiskott-Aldrich syndrome, due to receive a stem cell transplant.

The CDR3, as DNA: TGCGCCAGCAGCTTCAGTCCGGGGAGCTCTGGAAACACCATATATTTT. Protein: CASSFSPGSSGNTIYF. The V call is TRBV5-1, the J call TRBJ1-3; the D is unclear. Germline CDR1 reads SGHRS; CDR2 reads YFSETQ. V lost 2 bases and J lost 0, with 12 bases in between. This CDR3 region has 16 residues.